One and the same sample provided the 21 T cell receptor beta chains below, sequenced in a study of Ad26.COV2.S vaccination and SARS-CoV-2 variants. Regarding treatment: roughly 20 received Ad26.COV2.S at low or high dose, single or two shots; 5 received placebo; per-sample allocation not given. Samples were taken on day 63 after the first vaccine or placebo injection. Profiled with immunoSEQ multiplex PCR; TCRdb holds only in-frame clones, not every one. Here the sample spans about 680,000 clones, roughly 90% being singletons. Material: peripheral blood, obtained in a trial of Ad26.COV2.S vaccine versus placebo. The origin of the receptors is a person between 18 and 60 years old who received the Ad26.COV2.S COVID-19 vaccine or a placebo.

The rearrangement uses TRBV2 and TRBJ2-7; TRBD1 is a possible D gene (6 bases). Germline CDR1 SNHLY, CDR2 FYNNEI. The V and J ends lost 6 bases and 4 bases respectively, with 16 bases between them. CDR3 length: 14 residues. For the CDR3, the DNA is TGTGCCAGCAGGGTCGAACAGGGACCGTACGAGCAGTACTTC. Amino acids: CASRVEQGPYEQYF. Complete variable domain (other parts from reference TRBV2 and TRBJ2-7): EPEVTQTPSHQVTQMGQEVILRCVPISNHLYFYWYRQILGQKVEFLVSFYNNEISEKSEIFDDQFSVERPDGSNFTLKIRSTKLEDSAMYFCASRVEQGPYEQYFGPGTRLTVT.

The rearrangement links TRBV5-4 to TRBJ2-1; tentatively, D is TRBD1 (5 bases). The V and J ends lost 2 bases and 6 bases respectively, with 9 bases between them. From germline, CDR1 is SGHNT and CDR2 YYREEE (reference sequence). The CDR3 has 13 amino acids. The CDR3, as DNA: TGTGCCAGCAGCTTTAGGGGAAGCAATGAGCAGTTCTTC. Protein product: CASSFRGSNEQFF.

The gene calls are TRBV4-1 and TRBJ2-7, with TRBD1 matching 7 bases. The CDR3 is made up of 17 amino acids. V dropped 3 bases and J dropped 0; count of bases not matched to a gene: 11. Germline CDR1 MGHRA, CDR2 YSYEKL. The CDR3 DNA is TGCGCCAGCAGCCAGCATACCGGGACAGCTAGCTCCTACGAGCAGTACTTC. This encodes CASSQHTGTASSYEQYF.

The chain is built from TRBV7-9 and TRBJ2-5, with 12 bases that match TRBD2. Germline assignment: CDR1 SEHNR and CDR2 FQNEAQ (reference sequence). V gave up 2 bases and J gave up 4 bases; unmatched junction bases: 5. This CDR3 is 16 amino acids long. CDR3 nucleotide sequence: TGTGCCAGCAGCTTACCTCTAGCGGGGGGGCGAGAGACCCAGTACTTC. It yields the protein CASSLPLAGGRETQYF.

As regards this clone: At the DNA level, this CDR3 is encoded by other sequences in the same sample as well. The V and J genes are TRBV19 and TRBJ2-7; TRBD1 agrees at 11 bases. Trimming cost V 5 bases and J 1 base; bases outside gene matches: 4. This CDR3 comprises 15 residues. In germline, CDR1 is LNHDA, CDR2 SQIVND (reference sequence). CDR3: CASSPRDRGSYEQYF. The DNA for the CDR3 is TGTGCCAGTAGTCCCCGGGACAGGGGGTCCTACGAGCAGTACTTC.

This clone was recorded only once. The genes are TRBV5-5 and TRBJ2-7, with 11 bases fitting TRBD2. Trimming removed 4 bases from V and 2 bases from J; junction bases left unmatched: 17. This CDR3 spans 19 amino acids. Germline lookup yields CDR1 SGHKS and CDR2 YYEKEE (reference sequence). CDR3 sequence reads: CASSRMDRTSGSTTYEQYF. CDR3 DNA sequence: TGTGCCAGCAGCCGCATGGACAGAACTAGCGGGAGCACAACCTACGAGCAGTACTTC.

This clone was seen a single time. The rearrangement links TRBV6-6 to TRBJ2-2; a weak D match, TRBD1 (5 bases). The ends were cut back, 8 bases at V and 5 bases at J, with 12 bases in the middle. The CDR3 length is 13 residues. Germline V gene sequence: CDR1 MNHNY, CDR2 SVGAGI (reference sequence). The CDR3 reads CASGRVGTGELFF. CDR3 in DNA: TGTGCCAGCGGCAGGGTAGGGACCGGGGAGCTGTTTTTT.

Turning to this clone: The sample contains more than one DNA sequence encoding this CDR3. The chain links TRBV7-9 to TRBJ1-2, with D hard to call. Trimming cost V 1 base and J 4 bases, with 4 bases left between them. Germline V gives CDR1 SEHNR, CDR2 FQNEAQ (reference sequence). This CDR3 is built from 12 residues. The CDR3 bases are TGTGCCAGCAGCTTAGACATCTATGGCTACACCTTC. Translated, it gives CASSLDIYGYTF. Full variable domain (missing parts from reference TRBV7-9 and TRBJ1-2): DTGVSQNPRHKITKRGQNVTFRCDPISEHNRLYWYRQTLGQGPEFLTYFQNEAQLEKSRLLSDRFSAERPKGSFSTLEIQRTEQGDSAMYLCASSLDIYGYTFGSGTRLTVV.

The CDR3 coding sequence is TGTGCCTGGAGTGTACTGGACTTATACACTGAAGCTTTCTTT. Its protein is CAWSVLDLYTEAFF. This sequence joins TRBV30 and TRBJ1-1; D is unresolved. The CDR3 runs 14 residues. Germline CDR1 reads GTSNPN; CDR2 reads SVGIG (reference sequence). Trimming cost V 0 bases and J 3 bases, with 11 bases left between them.

The chain combines TRBV7-6 with TRBJ2-1, with a tentative D call TRBD2 (5 bases). Germline loops: CDR1 SGHVS, CDR2 FNYEAQ. This CDR3 has 13 amino acids. Trimming left V 4 bases short and J 9 bases short, with 13 bases between. The CDR3: CASSSRDFGEQFF. DNA for the CDR3: TGTGCCAGCAGCTCACGGGATTTCGGTGAGCAGTTCTTC.

The chain couples TRBV28 to TRBJ1-5; D not resolved. Trimming removed 8 bases from V and 2 bases from J, with 19 bases in between. The CDR3 spans 16 residues. Germline V gene data show CDR1 as MDHEN and CDR2 as SYDVKM. The CDR3 sequence: CASASAERLGNQPQHF. Here the CDR3 DNA reads TGTGCCAGCGCGTCGGCGGAAAGGTTGGGCAATCAGCCCCAGCATTTT.

The chain is built from TRBV2 and TRBJ1-3; D is undetermined. Between the trimmed V and J ends, which lost 3 bases and 2 bases, there was a span of 8 bases. CDR3 length: 14 amino acids. CDR1 SNHLY and CDR2 FYNNEI come from the germline V gene. The CDR3 sequence is CASSEFGAGNTIYF. CDR3 DNA sequence: TGTGCCAGCAGTGAGTTCGGGGCTGGAAACACCATATATTTT. The full variable domain, completed using reference TRBV2 and TRBJ1-3, is EPEVTQTPSHQVTQMGQEVILRCVPISNHLYFYWYRQILGQKVEFLVSFYNNEISEKSEIFDDQFSVERPDGSNFTLKIRSTKLEDSAMYFCASSEFGAGNTIYFGEGSWLTVV.

Comment on this clone: The sample holds other DNA sequences that translate to the same CDR3. The rearrangement joins TRBV5-5 to TRBJ1-3; 7 positions agree with TRBD1. Per the germline V gene, CDR1 is SGHKS and CDR2 is YYEKEE (reference sequence). This CDR3 spans 14 amino acids. Unmatched junction bases numbered 5, after V lost 5 bases and J lost 3 bases. The CDR3 region is CASSLGGIGNTIYF. The CDR3 DNA is TGTGCCAGCAGTTTAGGGGGCATTGGAAACACCATATATTTT.

The CDR3 here is CASSHPRGTEAFF. CDR3 nucleotide sequence: TGTGCCAGCAGCCACCCGCGGGGGACTGAAGCTTTCTTT. V gene TRBV7-3 combines with J gene TRBJ1-1, with D possibly TRBD1 on 5 matching bases. The CDR3 loop spans 13 amino acids. Trimming took 5 bases from V and 5 from J, leaving 12 bases between them. From germline, CDR1 is SGHTA and CDR2 FQGTGA.

The genes are TRBV19 and TRBJ2-5; 13 bases map to TRBD2. The germline CDR1 and CDR2 sequences are LNHDA and SQIVND (reference sequence). V lost 1 base and J lost 3; bases outside the gene matches: 8. This CDR3 comprises 18 residues. The CDR3 loop is CASSIGRRGLAGKETQYF. CDR3 sequence (DNA): TGTGCCAGTAGTATAGGACGTCGGGGACTAGCGGGAAAAGAGACCCAGTACTTC. The full variable domain, in which reference TRBV19 and TRBJ2-5 provide the parts outside the CDR3, is DGGITQSPKYLFRKEGQNVTLSCEQNLNHDAMYWYRQDPGQGLRLIYYSQIVNDFQKGDIAEGYSVSREKKESFPLTVTSAQKNPTAFYLCASSIGRRGLAGKETQYFGPGTRLLVL.

This clone was recorded only once. The CDR3 coding sequence is TGTGCCAGCAGCTTACTTCGGAGGAGTTCTGGGGCCAACGTCCTGACTTTC. Translation: CASSLLRRSSGANVLTF. This chain uses TRBV5-5 with TRBJ2-6; tentatively, D is TRBD2 (5 bases). Per the germline V gene, CDR1 is SGHKS and CDR2 is YYEKEE (reference sequence). The germline V and J ends were trimmed by 2 bases and 1 base, with 13 bases remaining between them. This CDR3 is built from 17 residues.

This rearrangement joins TRBV5-6 to TRBJ1-1, with D perhaps TRBD1 (6 bases). Germline V gives CDR1 SGHDT, CDR2 YYEEEE. Trimming stripped 6 bases from V and 5 bases from J, with 17 bases between. This CDR3 spans 14 amino acids. CDR3 loop: CASIVTGSITEAFF. The CDR3 DNA follows: TGTGCCAGCATCGTAACAGGGTCAATTACTGAAGCTTTCTTT. The full variable domain, completed using reference TRBV5-6 and TRBJ1-1, is DAGVTQSPTHLIKTRGQQVTLRCSPKSGHDTVSWYQQALGQGPQFIFQYYEEEERQRGNFPDRFSGHQFPNYSSELNVNALLLGDSALYLCASIVTGSITEAFFGQGTRLTVV.

V usage is TRBV14 and J usage is TRBJ1-6; D is unclear. CDR3 length: 15 residues. From germline, CDR1 is SGHDN and CDR2 FVKESK. V lost 3 bases, J lost 5 bases, and 11 bases lay in between. In nucleotides, the CDR3 is TGTGCCAGCAGCCAGCCGGGTCTTAATAATTCACCCCTCCACTTT. Encoded protein: CASSQPGLNNSPLHF.

A few counts support this clone. The chain couples TRBV10-1 to TRBJ1-4; 7 positions agree with TRBD1. Looked up from germline, CDR1 is WNHNN and CDR2 is SYGVQD (reference sequence). The CDR3 totals 14 residues. J was trimmed by 3 bases and V by 3 bases; bases with no gene match: 1. Here the CDR3 DNA reads TGCGCCAGCAGTGAAGGGACAGCTAATGAAAAACTGTTTTTT. As protein: CASSEGTANEKLFF.

V and J are TRBV3-1 (or the pseudogene TRBV3-2) and TRBJ2-5; D is perhaps TRBD1 or TRBD2 (6 bases each). Deletions cut 1 base from V and 0 bases from J, with 12 bases between. This CDR3 has 16 residues. CDR1 and CDR2 from the germline V gene are LGHDT and YNNKEL (reference sequence). Here the CDR3 DNA reads TGTGCCAGCAGCCAAGTTCGGGGGCAGGACCAAGAGACCCAGTACTTC. This sequence encodes CASSQVRGQDQETQYF.

Details on this clone: This CDR3 is also generated by other DNA sequences in the sample. CDR3 protein: CASSPGGLQETQYF. In nucleotides, the CDR3 is TGCGCCAGCAGCCCCGGTGGACTACAAGAGACCCAGTACTTC. The chain couples TRBV5-1 to TRBJ2-5; D might be TRBD2 (6 bases). The CDR3 totals 14 residues. The germline V gene encodes CDR1 SGHRS and CDR2 YFSETQ. Trimming removed 4 bases from V and 2 bases from J, with 12 bases in between.